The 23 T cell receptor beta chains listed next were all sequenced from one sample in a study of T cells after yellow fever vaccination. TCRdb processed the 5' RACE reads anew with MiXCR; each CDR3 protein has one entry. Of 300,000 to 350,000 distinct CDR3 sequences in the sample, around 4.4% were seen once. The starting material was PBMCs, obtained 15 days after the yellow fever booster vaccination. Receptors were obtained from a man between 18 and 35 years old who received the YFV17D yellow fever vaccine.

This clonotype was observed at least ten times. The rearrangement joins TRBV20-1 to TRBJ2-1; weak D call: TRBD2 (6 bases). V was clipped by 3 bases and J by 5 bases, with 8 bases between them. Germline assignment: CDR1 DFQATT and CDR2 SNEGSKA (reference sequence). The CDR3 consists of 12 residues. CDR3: CSARGGNNEQFF. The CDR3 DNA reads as TGCAGTGCTAGGGGGGGAAACAATGAGCAGTTCTTC.

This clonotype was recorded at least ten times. The chain's CDR3 is CAISSGTGAYEQYV. CDR3 coding DNA: TGTGCCATCAGTTCCGGGACTGGAGCCTACGAGCAGTACGTC. The chain employs TRBV10-3 and TRBJ2-7; possibly TRBD2 for D (6 bases). The V end lost 5 bases, the J end lost 2 bases, and 13 bases lay between the germline ends. This CDR3 is built from 14 residues. CDR1 and CDR2 (germline): ENHRY, SYGVKD.

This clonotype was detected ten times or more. In nucleotides, the CDR3 is TGTGCCATCAGTGAGGAGAGCGATGAGCAGTTCTTC. It specifies CAISEESDEQFF. The gene calls are TRBV10-3 and TRBJ2-1; D is undetermined. The CDR3 runs to 12 residues. V was clipped by 2 bases and J by 8 bases, with 7 bases between them. Germline CDR1 is ENHRY and CDR2 is SYGVKD.

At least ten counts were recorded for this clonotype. The CDR3 sequence: CASSLRGPGQGGREQFF. The CDR3, as DNA: TGTGCCAGCAGCTTACGGGGGCCTGGGCAGGGTGGTCGTGAGCAGTTCTTC. The chain has TRBV7-2 and TRBJ2-1; D possibly matches TRBD1 or TRBD2 (6 bases each). V dropped 2 bases and J dropped 9 bases, with 23 bases sitting between them. Germline V CDR1 and CDR2: SGHTA, FQGNSA. CDR3 size: 17 residues.

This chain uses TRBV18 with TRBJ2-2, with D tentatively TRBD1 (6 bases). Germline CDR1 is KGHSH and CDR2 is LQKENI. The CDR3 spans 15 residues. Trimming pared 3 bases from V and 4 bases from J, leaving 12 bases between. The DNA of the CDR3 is TGTGCCAGCTCACCGGAACAGGGTATCACCGGGGAGCTGTTTTTT. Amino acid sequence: CASSPEQGITGELFF.

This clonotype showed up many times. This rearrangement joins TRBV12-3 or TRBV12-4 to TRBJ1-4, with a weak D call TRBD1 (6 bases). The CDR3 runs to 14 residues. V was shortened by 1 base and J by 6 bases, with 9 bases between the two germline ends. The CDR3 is CASSLGTVDEKLFF. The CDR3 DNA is TGTGCCAGCAGTTTAGGGACAGTGGATGAAAAACTGTTTTTT.

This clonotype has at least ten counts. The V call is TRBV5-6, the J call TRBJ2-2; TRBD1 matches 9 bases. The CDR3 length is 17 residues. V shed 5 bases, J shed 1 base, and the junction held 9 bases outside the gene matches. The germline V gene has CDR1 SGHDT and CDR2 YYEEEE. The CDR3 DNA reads TGTGCCAGCAGAGTTGGTTGGGACAGGGTGAACACCGGGGAGCTGTTTTTT. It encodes CASRVGWDRVNTGELFF.

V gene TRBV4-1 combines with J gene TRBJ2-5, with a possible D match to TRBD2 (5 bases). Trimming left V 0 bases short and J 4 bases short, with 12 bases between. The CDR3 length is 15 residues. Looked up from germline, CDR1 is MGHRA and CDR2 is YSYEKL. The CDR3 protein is CASSQDGGPGETQYF. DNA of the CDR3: TGCGCCAGCAGCCAAGACGGAGGCCCGGGAGAGACCCAGTACTTC.

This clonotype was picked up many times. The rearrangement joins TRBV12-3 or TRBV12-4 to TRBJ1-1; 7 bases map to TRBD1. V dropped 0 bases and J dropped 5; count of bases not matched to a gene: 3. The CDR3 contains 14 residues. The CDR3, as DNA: TGTGCCAGCAGTTTAGCAGGGGGACAGACTGAAGCTTTCTTT. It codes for CASSLAGGQTEAFF.

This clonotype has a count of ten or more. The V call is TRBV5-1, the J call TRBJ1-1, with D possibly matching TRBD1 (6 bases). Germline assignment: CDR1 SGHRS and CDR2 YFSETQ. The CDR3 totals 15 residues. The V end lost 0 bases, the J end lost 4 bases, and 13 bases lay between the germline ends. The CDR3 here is CASSLVSGATTEAFF. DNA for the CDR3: TGCGCCAGCAGCTTGGTATCGGGGGCGACCACTGAAGCTTTCTTT.

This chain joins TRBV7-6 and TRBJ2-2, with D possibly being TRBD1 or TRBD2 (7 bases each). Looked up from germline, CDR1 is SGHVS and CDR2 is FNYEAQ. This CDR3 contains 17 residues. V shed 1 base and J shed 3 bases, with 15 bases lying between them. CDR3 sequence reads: CASSLGEGQRHTGELFF. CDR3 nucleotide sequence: TGTGCCAGCAGCTTAGGGGAGGGACAGAGACACACCGGGGAGCTGTTTTTT.

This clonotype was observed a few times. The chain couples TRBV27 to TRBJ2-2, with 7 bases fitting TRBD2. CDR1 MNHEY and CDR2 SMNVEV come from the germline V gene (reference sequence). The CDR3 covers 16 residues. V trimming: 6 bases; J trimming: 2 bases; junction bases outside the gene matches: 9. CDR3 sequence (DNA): TGTGCCAGCAGGGGAGGGTGGAGGGGTAACACCGGGGAGCTGTTTTTT. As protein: CASRGGWRGNTGELFF.

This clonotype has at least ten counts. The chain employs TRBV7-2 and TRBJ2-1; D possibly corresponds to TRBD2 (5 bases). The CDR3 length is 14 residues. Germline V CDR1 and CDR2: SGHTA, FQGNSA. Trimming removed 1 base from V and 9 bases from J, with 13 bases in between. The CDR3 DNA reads TGTGCCAGCAGCTTAGGCCGGGGAGCAGGTGAGCAGTTCTTC. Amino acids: CASSLGRGAGEQFF.

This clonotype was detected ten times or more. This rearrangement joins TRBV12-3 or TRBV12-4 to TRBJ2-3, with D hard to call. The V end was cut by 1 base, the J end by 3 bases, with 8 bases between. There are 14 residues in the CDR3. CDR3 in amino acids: CASSLDRVTDTQYF. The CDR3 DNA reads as TGTGCCAGCAGTTTAGACCGCGTAACAGATACGCAGTATTTT.

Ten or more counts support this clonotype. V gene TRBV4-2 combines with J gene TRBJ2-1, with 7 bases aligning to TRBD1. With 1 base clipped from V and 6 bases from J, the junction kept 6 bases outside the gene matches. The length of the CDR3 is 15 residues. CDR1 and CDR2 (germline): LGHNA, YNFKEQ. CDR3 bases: TGTGCCAGCAGCCAAGTACCGGGACAGTCCAATGAGCAGTTCTTC. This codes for CASSQVPGQSNEQFF.

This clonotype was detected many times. CDR3 sequence (DNA): TGTGCTAGTGGTTTGTATCGGCAGGGTGGTATTAATGAGCAGTTCTTC. As protein: CASGLYRQGGINEQFF. The chain carries TRBV12-5 and TRBJ2-1; TRBD1 is a possible D gene (5 bases). The germline V and J ends were trimmed by 2 bases and 7 bases, with 18 bases remaining between them. The germline V gene has CDR1 LGHNT and CDR2 FRNRAP. This CDR3 contains 16 residues.

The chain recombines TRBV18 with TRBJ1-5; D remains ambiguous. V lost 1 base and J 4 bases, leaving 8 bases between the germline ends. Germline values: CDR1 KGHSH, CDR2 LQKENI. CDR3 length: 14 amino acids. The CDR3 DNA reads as TGTGCCAGCTCACCACTGACGGGTAATCAGCCCCAGCATTTT. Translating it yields CASSPLTGNQPQHF.

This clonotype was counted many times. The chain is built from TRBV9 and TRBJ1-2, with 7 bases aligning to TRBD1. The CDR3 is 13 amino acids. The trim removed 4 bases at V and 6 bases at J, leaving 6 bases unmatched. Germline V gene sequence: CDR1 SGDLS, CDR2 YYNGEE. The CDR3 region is CASSRTGVDGYTF. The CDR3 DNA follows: TGTGCCAGCAGCCGCACAGGGGTTGATGGCTACACCTTC.

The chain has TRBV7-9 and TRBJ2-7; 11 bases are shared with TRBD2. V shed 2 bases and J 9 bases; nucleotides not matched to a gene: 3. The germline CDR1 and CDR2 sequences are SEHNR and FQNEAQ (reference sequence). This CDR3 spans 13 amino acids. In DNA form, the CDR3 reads TGTGCCAGCAGCTTATCCGGACTAGCGGGGCAGTACGTC. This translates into CASSLSGLAGQYV.

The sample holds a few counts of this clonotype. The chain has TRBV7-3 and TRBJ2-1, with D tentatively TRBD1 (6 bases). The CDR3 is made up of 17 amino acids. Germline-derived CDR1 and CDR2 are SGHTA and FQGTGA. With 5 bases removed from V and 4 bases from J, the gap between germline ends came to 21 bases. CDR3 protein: CASSATGKFSGYNEQFF. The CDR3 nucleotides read TGTGCCAGCAGCGCCACAGGGAAGTTTAGTGGTTACAATGAGCAGTTCTTC.

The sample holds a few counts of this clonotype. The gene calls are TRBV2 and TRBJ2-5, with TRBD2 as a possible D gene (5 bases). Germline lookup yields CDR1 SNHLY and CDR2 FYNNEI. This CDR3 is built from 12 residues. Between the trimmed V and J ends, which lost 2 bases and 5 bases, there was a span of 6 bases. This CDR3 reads CASSETGETQYF. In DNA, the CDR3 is TGTGCCAGCAGTGAAACGGGGGAGACCCAGTACTTC.

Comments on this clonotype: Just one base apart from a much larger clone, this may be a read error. The CDR3 DNA reads TGTGCCAGCAGCTGGGACAATTCACCCCTCCACTTT. Amino acids: CASSWDNSPLHF. The chain couples TRBV5-4 to TRBJ1-6; a weak D match, TRBD1 (5 bases). The CDR3 spans 12 residues. In germline, CDR1 is SGHNT, CDR2 YYREEE (reference sequence). The V gene lost 3 bases and the J gene lost 7 bases, with 5 bases spanning the gap. Looking up the rest from reference TRBV5-4 and TRBJ1-6 gives the full variable domain: ETGVTQSPTHLIKTRGQQVTLRCSSQSGHNTVSWYQQALGQGPQFIFQYYREEENGRGNFPPRFSGLQFPNYSSELNVNALELDDSALYLCASSWDNSPLHFGNGTRLTVT.

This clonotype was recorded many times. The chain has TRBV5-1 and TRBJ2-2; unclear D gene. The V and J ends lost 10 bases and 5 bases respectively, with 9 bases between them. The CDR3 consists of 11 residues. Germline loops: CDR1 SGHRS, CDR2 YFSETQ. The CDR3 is CACDGTGELFF. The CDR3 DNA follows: TGCGCCTGCGATGGGACCGGGGAGCTGTTTTTT.